This TCR beta chain was retrieved from a study of T cells after yellow fever vaccination. TCRdb re-called the 5' RACE reads with MiXCR, one entry per CDR3 protein. The data show some 320,000 distinct CDR3 sequences, over 8% seen once. Per the germline V gene, CDR1 is SGDLS and CDR2 is YYNGEE. The CDR3 is 14 amino acids. V was clipped by 6 bases and J by 2 bases, with 14 bases between them. Sample: PBMCs, taken on the day of the first yellow fever vaccination. This receptor was taken from a man between 18 and 35 years old who received the YFV17D yellow fever vaccine. The V call is TRBV9, the J call TRBJ1-1; D is possibly TRBD1 (6 bases). The CDR3, as DNA: TGTGCCAGCAACATAGGGGGGGATAACACTGAAGCTTTCTTT. Protein: CASNIGGDNTEAFF.